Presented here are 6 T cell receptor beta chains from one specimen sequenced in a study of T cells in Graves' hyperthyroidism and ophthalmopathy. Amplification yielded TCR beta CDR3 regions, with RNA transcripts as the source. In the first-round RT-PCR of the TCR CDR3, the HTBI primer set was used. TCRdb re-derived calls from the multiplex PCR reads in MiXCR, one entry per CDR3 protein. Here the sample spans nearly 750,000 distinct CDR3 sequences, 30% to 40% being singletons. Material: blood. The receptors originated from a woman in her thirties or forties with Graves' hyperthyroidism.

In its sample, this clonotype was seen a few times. The CDR3 loop reads CASSPGQGAGGVYGYTF. The CDR3 region has the DNA TGTGCCAGCAGTCCTGGACAGGGGGCTGGAGGGGTCTATGGCTACACCTTC. The chain couples TRBV6-5 to TRBJ1-2, with 11 bases matching TRBD1. The J segment lost 4 bases and the V segment lost 5 bases, leaving 12 bases of the junction unmatched. The CDR3 is made up of 17 amino acids. Germline lookup yields CDR1 MNHEY and CDR2 SVGAGI.

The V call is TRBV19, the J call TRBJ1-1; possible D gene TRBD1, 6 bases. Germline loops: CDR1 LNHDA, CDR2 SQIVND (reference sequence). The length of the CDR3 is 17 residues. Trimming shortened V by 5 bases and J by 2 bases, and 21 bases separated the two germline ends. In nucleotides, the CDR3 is TGTGCCAGTAGTGTAAGAACAGGGAGCAGGGGAAACACTGAAGCTTTCTTT. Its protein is CASSVRTGSRGNTEAFF.

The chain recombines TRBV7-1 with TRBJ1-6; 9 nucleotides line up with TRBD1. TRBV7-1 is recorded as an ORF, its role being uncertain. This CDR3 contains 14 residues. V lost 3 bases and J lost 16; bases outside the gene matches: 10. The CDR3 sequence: CASSSGQGKISLHF. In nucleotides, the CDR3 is TGTGCCAGCAGCTCTGGACAGGGGAAGATATCGCTCCACTTT.

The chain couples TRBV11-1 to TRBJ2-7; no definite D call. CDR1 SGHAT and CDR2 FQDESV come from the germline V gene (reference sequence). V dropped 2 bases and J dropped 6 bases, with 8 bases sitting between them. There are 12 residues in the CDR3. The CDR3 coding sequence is TGTGCCAGCAGCTTACTATCTACCGAGCAGTACTTC. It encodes CASSLLSTEQYF.

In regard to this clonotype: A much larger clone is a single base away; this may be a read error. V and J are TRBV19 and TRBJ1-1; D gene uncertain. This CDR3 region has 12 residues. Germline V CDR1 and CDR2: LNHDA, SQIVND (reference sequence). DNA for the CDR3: TGTGCCAGTGAAGACGGTGACACTGGAGCTTTCTTT. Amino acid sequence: CASEDGDTGAFF.

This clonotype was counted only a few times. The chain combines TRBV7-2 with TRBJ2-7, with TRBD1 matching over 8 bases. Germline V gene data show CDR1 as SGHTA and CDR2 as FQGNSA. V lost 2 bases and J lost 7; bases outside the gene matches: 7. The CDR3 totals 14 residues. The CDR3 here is CASSLWQGAEEQYF. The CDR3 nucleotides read TGTGCCAGCAGCTTATGGCAGGGGGCAGAAGAGCAGTACTTC.